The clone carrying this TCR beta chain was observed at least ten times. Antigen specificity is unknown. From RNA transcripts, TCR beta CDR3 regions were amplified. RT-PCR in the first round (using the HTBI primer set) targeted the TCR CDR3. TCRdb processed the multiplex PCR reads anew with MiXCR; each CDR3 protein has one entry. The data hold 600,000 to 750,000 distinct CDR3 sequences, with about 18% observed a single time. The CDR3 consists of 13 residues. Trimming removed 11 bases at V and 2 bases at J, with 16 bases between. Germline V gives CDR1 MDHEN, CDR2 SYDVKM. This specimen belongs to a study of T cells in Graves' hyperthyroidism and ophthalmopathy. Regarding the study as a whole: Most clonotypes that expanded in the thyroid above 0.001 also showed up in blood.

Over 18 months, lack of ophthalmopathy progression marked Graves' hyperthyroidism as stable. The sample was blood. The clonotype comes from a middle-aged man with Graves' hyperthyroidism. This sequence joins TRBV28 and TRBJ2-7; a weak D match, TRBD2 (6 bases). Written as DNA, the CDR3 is TGTGCCGGAAGTGGAGGGGCTCCCTACGAGCAGTACTTC. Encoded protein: CAGSGGAPYEQYF.